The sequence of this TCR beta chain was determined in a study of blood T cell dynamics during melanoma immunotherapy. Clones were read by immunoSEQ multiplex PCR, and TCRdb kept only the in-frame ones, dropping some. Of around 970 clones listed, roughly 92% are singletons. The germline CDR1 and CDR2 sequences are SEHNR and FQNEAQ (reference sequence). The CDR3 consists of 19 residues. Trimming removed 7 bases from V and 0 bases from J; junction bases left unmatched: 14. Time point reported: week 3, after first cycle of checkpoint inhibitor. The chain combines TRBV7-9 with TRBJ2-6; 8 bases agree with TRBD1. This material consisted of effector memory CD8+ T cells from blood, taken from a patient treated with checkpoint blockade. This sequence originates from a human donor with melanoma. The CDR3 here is CASIPPRQGTNSGANVLTF. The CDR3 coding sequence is TGTGCCAGCATACCCCCGAGACAGGGGACCAACTCTGGGGCCAACGTCCTGACTTTC.